This T cell receptor beta chain was retrieved from a study of T cells in Graves' hyperthyroidism and ophthalmopathy. Used for diagnoses were clinical symptoms, serum thyroxine and TRAb, thyroid ultrasound and orbital computed tomography. There were TCR beta CDR3 regions amplified from RNA transcripts. Using the HTBI primer set, a first-round RT-PCR was run on the TCR CDR3. Each CDR3 protein is one row after TCRdb ran MiXCR on the multiplex PCR reads. This sample has over 700,000 distinct CDR3 sequences; more than 30% occur once, and the top ten carry over 8%. The CDR3 extends over 13 amino acids. Trimming stripped 0 bases from V and 15 bases from J, with 18 bases between. Per the germline V gene, CDR1 is SQVTM and CDR2 is ANQGSEA. About this clonotype: The antigen is not known.

Study outcomes and limitations: Appearing also in blood were most of the thyroid clonotypes expanded above 0.001.

This TCR derives from a man aged 18 to 30 with Graves' hyperthyroidism. Sequenced material: blood. The rearrangement links TRBV29-1 to TRBJ1-5; no reliable D call. The CDR3 reads CSVEDMGRSGGHF. CDR3 nucleotide sequence: TGCAGCGTTGAAGATATGGGCCGTTCGGGCGGGCATTTT.